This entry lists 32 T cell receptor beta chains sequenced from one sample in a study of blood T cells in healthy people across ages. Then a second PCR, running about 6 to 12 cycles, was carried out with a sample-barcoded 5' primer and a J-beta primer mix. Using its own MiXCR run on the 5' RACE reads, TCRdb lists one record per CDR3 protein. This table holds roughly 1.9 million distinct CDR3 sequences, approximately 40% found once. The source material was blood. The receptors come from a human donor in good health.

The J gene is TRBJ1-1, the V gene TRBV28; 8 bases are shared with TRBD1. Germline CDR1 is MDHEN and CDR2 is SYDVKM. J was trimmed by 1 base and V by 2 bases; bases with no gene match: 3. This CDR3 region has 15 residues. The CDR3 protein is CASSLPQGANTEAFF. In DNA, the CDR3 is TGTGCCAGCAGTTTACCCCAGGGGGCGAACACTGAAGCTTTCTTT.

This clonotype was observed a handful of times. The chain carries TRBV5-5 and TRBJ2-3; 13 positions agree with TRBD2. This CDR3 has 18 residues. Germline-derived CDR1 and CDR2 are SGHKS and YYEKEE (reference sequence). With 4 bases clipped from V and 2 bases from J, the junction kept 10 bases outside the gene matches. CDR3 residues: CASSLNKGLAGATDTQYF. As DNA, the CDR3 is TGTGCCAGCAGCCTGAATAAAGGACTAGCGGGGGCCACAGATACGCAGTATTTT.

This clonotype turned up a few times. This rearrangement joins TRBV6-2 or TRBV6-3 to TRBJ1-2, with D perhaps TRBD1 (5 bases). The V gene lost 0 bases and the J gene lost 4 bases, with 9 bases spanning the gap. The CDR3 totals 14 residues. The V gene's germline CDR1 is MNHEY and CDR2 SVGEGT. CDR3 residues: CASSYSHGAYGYTF. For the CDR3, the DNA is TGTGCCAGCAGTTACTCTCATGGGGCCTATGGCTACACCTTC.

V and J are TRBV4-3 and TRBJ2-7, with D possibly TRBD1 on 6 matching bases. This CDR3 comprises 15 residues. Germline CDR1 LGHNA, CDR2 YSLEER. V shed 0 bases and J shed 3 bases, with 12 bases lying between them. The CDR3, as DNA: TGCGCCAGCAGCCAAGAGTCGGACAGCCTCTACGAGCAGTACTTC. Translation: CASSQESDSLYEQYF.

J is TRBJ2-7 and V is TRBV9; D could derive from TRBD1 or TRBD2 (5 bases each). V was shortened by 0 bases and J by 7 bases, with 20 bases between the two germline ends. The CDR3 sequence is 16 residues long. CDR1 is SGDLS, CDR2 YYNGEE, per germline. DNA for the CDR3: TGTGCCAGCAGCGTAGTCCCAGACCCTCATGAGGGGGAGCAGTACTTC. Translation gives CASSVVPDPHEGEQYF.

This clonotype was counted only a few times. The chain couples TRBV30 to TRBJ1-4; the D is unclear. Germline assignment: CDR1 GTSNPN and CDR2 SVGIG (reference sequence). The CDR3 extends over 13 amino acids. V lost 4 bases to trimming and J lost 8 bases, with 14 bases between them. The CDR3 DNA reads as TGTGCCTGGAACGGGGAGATAGGGGAAAAACTGTTTTTT. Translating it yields CAWNGEIGEKLFF.

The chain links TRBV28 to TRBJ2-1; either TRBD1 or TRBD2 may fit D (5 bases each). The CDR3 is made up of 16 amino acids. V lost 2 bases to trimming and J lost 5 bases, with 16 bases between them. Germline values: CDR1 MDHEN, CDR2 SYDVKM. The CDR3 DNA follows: TGTGCCAGCAGTTTAGGGGTAGCCGTGGGACACAATGAGCAGTTCTTC. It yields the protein CASSLGVAVGHNEQFF.

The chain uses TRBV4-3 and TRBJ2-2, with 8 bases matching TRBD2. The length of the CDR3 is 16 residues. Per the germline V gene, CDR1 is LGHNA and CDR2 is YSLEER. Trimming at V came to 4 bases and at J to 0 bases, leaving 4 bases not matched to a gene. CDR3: CASSPPLAANTGELFF. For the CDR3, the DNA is TGCGCCAGCAGCCCTCCACTAGCGGCGAACACCGGGGAGCTGTTTTTT.

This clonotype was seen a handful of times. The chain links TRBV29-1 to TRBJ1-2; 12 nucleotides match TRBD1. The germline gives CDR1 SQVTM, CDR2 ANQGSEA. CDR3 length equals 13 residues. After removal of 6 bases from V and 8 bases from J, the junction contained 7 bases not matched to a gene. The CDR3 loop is CSVGTGGERGYTF. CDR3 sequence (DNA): TGCAGCGTGGGGACAGGGGGCGAACGAGGCTACACCTTC.

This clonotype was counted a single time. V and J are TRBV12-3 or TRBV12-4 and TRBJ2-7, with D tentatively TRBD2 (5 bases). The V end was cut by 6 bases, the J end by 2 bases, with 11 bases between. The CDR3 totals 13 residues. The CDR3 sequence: CASSWGVPYEQYF. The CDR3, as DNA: TGTGCCAGCAGCTGGGGAGTGCCCTACGAGCAGTACTTC.

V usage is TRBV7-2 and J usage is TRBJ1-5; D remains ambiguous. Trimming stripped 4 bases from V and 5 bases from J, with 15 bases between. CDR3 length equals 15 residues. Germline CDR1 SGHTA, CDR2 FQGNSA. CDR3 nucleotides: TGTGCCAGCAGCTCCGACCGGGGAGGTTATCAGCCCCAGCATTTT. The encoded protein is CASSSDRGGYQPQHF.

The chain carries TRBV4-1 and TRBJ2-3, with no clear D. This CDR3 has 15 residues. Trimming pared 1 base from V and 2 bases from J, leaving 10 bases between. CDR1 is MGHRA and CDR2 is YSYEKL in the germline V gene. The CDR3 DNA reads TGCGCCAGCAGCCAAGTTGGCCTCTACACAGATACGCAGTATTTT. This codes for CASSQVGLYTDTQYF.

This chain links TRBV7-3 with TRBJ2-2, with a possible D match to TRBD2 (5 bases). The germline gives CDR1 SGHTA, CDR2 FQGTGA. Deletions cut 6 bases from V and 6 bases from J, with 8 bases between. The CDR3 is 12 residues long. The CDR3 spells CASRDGAGELFF. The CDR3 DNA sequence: TGTGCCAGCAGGGACGGGGCCGGGGAGCTGTTTTTT.

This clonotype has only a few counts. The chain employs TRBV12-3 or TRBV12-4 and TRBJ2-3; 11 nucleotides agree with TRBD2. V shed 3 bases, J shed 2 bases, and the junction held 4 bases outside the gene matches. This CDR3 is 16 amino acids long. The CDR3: CASSFLAGGHTDTQYF. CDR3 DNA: TGTGCCAGCAGTTTCCTAGCGGGGGGCCACACAGATACGCAGTATTTT.

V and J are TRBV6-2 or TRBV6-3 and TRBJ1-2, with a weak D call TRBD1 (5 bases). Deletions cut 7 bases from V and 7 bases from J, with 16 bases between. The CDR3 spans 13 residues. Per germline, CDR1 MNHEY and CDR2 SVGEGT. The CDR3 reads CASTDPGPFGYTF. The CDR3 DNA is TGTGCCAGCACCGACCCGGGGCCTTTTGGCTACACCTTC.

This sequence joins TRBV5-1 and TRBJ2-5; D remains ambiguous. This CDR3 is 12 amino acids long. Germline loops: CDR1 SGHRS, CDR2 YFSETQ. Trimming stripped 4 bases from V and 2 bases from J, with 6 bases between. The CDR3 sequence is CASSKQQETQYF. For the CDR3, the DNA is TGCGCCAGCAGCAAACAACAAGAGACCCAGTACTTC.

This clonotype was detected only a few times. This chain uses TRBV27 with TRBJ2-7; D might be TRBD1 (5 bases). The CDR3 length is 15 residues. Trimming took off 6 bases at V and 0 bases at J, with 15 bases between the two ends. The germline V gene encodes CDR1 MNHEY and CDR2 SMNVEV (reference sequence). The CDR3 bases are TGTGCCAGCAGCTCGTCTGACAGCAGCTCCTACGAGCAGTACTTC. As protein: CASSSSDSSSYEQYF.

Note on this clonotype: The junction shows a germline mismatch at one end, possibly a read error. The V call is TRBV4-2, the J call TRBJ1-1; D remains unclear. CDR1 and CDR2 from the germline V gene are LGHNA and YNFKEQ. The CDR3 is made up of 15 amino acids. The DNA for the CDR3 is TGTACCAGCAGCCCTTACAGAGAGGTGGACACTGAAGCTTTCTTT. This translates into CTSSPYREVDTEAFF.

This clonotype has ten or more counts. The CDR3 DNA reads as TGTGCCAGCAGTTTCGGGACAGGGGGCCCGGAGACCCAGTACTTC. Protein product: CASSFGTGGPETQYF. V and J are TRBV28 and TRBJ2-5; 12 nucleotides match TRBD1. J lost 5 bases, V lost 3 bases, and 4 bases had no gene match. This CDR3 has 15 residues. Germline V lookup: CDR1 MDHEN, CDR2 SYDVKM.

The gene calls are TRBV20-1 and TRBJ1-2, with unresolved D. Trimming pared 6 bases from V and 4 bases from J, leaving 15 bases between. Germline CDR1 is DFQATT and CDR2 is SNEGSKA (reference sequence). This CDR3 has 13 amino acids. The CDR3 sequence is CSAPYLPPYGYTF. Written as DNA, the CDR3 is TGCAGTGCCCCATACCTGCCCCCCTATGGCTACACCTTC.

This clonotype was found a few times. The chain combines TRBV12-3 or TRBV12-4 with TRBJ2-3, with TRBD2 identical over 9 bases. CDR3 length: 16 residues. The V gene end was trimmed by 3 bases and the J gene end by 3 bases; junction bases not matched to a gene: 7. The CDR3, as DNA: TGTGCCAGCAGTTTGGGGAGCGGGGGGCCTACAGATACGCAGTATTTT. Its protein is CASSLGSGGPTDTQYF.

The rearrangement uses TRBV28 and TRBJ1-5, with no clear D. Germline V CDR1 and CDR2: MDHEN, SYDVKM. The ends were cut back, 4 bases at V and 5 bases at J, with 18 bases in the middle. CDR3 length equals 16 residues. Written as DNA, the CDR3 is TGTGCCAGCAGTTCCCAAGACGGTGGTGGGGATCAGCCCCAGCATTTT. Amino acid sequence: CASSSQDGGGDQPQHF.

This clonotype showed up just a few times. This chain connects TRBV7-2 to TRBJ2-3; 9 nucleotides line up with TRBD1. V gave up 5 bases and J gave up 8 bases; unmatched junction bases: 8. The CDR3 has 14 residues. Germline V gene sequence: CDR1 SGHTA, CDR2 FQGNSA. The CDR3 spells CASSRNQGQGTQYF. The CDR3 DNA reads TGTGCCAGCAGCCGTAATCAGGGACAGGGTACGCAGTATTTT.

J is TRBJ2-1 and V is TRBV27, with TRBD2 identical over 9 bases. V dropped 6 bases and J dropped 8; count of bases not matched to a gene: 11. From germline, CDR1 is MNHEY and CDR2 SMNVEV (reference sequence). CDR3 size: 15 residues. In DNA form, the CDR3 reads TGTGCCAGCAGGACCTTTCGCGGGGGGGCCTATGAGCAGTTCTTC. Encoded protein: CASRTFRGGAYEQFF.

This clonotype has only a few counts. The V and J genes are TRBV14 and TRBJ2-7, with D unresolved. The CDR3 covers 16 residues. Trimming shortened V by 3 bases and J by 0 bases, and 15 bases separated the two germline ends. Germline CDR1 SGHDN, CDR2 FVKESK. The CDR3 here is CASSQGLHESSYEQYF. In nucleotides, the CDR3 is TGTGCCAGCAGCCAGGGGTTACACGAGAGCTCCTACGAGCAGTACTTC. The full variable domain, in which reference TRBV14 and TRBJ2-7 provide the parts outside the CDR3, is EAGVTQFPSHSVIEKGQTVTLRCDPISGHDNLYWYRRVMGKEIKFLLHFVKESKQDESGMPNNRFLAERTGGTYSTLKVQPAELEDSGVYFCASSQGLHESSYEQYFGPGTRLTVT.

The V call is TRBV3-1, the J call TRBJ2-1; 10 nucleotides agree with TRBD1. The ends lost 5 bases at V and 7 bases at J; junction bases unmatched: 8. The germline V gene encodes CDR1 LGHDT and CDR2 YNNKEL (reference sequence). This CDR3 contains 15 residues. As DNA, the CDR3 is TGTGCCAGCAGCAGTCGACAGGGGGCCTCGAATGAGCAGTTCTTC. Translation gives CASSSRQGASNEQFF.

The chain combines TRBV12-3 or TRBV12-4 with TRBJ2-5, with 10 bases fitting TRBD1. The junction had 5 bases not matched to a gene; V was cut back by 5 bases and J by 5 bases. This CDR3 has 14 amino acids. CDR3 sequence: CASSETGGEETQYF. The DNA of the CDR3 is TGTGCCAGCAGTGAGACAGGGGGCGAGGAGACCCAGTACTTC.

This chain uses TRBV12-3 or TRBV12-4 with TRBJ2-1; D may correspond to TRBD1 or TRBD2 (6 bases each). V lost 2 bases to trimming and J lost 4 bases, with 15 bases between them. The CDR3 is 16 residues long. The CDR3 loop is CASSLWRGAVYNEQFF. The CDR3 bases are TGTGCCAGCAGTTTATGGAGGGGGGCCGTTTACAATGAGCAGTTCTTC.

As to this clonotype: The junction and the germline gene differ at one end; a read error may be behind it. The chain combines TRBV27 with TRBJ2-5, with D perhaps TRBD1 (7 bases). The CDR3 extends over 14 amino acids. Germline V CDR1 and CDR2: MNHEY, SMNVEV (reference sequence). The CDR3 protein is CAGSLDRDSLERYF. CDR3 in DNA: TGTGCCGGCAGCCTTGACAGGGACTCCCTCGAGCGGTACTTC.

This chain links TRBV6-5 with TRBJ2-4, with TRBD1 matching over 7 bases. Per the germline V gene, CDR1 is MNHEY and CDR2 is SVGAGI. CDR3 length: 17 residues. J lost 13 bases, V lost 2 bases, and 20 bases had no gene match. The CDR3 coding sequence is TGTGCCAGCAGTTACGACACAGGGGACATGACCTGCTACGGGCAGTACTTC. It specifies CASSYDTGDMTCYGQYF.

The DNA for the CDR3 is TGCAGTGCTAGTCGTACAGAGGGTAATGAAAAACTGTTTTTT. The encoded protein is CSASRTEGNEKLFF. The chain carries TRBV20-1 and TRBJ1-4; no definite D call. The germline CDR1 and CDR2 sequences are DFQATT and SNEGSKA (reference sequence). This CDR3 has 14 residues. The ends were cut back, 3 bases at V and 4 bases at J, with 12 bases in the middle.

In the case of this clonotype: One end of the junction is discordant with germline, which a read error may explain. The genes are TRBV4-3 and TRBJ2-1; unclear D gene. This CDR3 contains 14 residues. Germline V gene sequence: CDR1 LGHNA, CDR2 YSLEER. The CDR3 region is CACSQEEFYNEQFF. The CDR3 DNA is TGCGCCTGCAGCCAAGAAGAATTTTACAATGAGCAGTTCTTC.